This TCR beta chain was sequenced in a study of T cells after yellow fever vaccination. There are 14 residues in the CDR3. The germline gives CDR1 LNHDA, CDR2 SQIVND (reference sequence). The V gene lost 2 bases and the J gene lost 5 bases, with 12 bases spanning the gap. Each CDR3 protein gets one entry after TCRdb re-called the 5' RACE reads with MiXCR. Of around 320,000 distinct CDR3 sequences in the sample, about 10% were seen once. This chain uses TRBV19 with TRBJ1-1; maybe TRBD1 (5 bases). This clonotype originated in a man aged 18 to 29 who received the YFV17D yellow fever vaccine. This sample comprised CD4+ T cells sorted from PBMCs, obtained 5 days after the yellow fever booster vaccination. The CDR3 bases are TGTGCCAGTAGTATACCCCGCCGGGGGACTGAAGCTTTCTTT. It codes for CASSIPRRGTEAFF.